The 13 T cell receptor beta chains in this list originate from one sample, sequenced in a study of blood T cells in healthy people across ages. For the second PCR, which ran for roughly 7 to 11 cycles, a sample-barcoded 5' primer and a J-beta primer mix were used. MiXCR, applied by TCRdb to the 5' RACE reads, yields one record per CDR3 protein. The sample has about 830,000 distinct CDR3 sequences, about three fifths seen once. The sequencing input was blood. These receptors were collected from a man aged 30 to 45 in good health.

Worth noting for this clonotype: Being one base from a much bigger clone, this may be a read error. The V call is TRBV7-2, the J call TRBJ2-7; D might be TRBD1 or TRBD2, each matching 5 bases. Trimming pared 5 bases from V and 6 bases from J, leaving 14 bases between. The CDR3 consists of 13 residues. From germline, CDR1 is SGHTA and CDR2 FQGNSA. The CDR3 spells CASSREGWGEQYF. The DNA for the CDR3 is TGTGCCAGCAGCCGAGAGGGGTGGGGCGAGCAGTACTTC.

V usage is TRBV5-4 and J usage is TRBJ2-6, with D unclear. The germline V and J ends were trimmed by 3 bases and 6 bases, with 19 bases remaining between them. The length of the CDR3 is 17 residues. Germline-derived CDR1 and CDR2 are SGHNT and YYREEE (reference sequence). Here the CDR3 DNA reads TGTGCCAGCAGCTCCAAAGGCGGATGGGCGCAGGCCAACGTCCTGACTTTC. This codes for CASSSKGGWAQANVLTF.

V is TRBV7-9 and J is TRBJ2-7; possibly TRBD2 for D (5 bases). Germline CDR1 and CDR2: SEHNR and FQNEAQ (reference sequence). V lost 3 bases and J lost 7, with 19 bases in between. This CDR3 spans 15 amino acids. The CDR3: CASSFNGRGLGEQYF. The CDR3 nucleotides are TGTGCCAGCAGCTTTAACGGGCGCGGGCTGGGTGAGCAGTACTTC.

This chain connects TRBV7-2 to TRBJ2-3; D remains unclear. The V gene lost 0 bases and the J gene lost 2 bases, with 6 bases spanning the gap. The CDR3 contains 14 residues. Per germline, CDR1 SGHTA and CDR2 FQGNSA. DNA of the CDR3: TGTGCCAGCAGCTTAGCTTGGGTCACAGATACGCAGTATTTT. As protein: CASSLAWVTDTQYF.

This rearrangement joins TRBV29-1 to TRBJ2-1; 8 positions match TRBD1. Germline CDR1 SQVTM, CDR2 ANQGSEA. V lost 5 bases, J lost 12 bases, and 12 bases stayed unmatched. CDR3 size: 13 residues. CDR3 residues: CSVNLTGGRRQFF. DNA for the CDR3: TGCAGCGTTAACTTAACAGGGGGGAGAAGGCAGTTCTTC.

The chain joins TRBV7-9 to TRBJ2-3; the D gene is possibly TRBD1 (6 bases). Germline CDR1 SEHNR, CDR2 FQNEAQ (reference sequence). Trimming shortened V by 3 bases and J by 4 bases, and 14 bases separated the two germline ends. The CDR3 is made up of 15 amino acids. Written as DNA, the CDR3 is TGTGCCAGCAGCTTTCCAGGGGCCATGGCAGATACGCAGTATTTT. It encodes CASSFPGAMADTQYF.

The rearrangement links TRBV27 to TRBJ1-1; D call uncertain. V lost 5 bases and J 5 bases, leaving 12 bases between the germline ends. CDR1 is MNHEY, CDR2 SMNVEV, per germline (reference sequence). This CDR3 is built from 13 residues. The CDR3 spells CASSGVFQTEAFF. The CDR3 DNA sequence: TGTGCCAGCAGTGGGGTTTTTCAGACTGAAGCTTTCTTT.

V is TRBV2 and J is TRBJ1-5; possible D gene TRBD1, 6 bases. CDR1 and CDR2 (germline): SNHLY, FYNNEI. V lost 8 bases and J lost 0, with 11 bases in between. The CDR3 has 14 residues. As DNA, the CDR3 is TGTGCCAGCGGGAGGACAGATAGCAATCAGCCCCAGCATTTT. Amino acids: CASGRTDSNQPQHF.

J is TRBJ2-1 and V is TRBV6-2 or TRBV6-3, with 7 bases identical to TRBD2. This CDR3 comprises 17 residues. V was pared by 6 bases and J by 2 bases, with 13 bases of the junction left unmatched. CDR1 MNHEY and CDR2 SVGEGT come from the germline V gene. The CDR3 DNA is TGTGCCAGCAGCTACGGGACTACTCCCGTCCCCTACAATGAGCAGTTCTTC. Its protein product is CASSYGTTPVPYNEQFF.

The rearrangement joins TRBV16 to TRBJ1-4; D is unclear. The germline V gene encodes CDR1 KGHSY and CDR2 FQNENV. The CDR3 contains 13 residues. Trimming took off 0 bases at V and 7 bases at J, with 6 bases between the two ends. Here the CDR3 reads CASSQSLGEKLFF. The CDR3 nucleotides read TGTGCCAGCAGCCAATCCCTGGGTGAAAAACTGTTTTTT.

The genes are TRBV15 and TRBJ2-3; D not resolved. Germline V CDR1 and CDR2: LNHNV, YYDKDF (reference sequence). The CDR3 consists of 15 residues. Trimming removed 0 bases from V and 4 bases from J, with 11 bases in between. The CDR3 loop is CATSRDGVHSDTQYF. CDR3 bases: TGTGCCACCAGCAGAGATGGCGTTCATTCAGATACGCAGTATTTT.

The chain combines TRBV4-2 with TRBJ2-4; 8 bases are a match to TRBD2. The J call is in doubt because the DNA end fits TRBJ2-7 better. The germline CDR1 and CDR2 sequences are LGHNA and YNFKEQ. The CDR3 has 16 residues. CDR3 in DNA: TGTGCCAGCAGCCCAACGGGCGGGGGGCCCGACTACGAGCAGTACTTC. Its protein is CASSPTGGGPDYEQYF.

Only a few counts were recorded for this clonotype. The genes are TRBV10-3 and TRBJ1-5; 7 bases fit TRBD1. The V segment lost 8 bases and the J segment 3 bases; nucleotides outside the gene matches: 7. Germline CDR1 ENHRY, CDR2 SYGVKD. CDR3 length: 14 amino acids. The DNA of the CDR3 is TGTGCCATCGGCACAGGGGAAGACAATCAGCCCCAGCATTTT. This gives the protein CAIGTGEDNQPQHF.